These 13 T cell receptor beta chains were all obtained from the same sample, sequenced in a study of T cells after somatic rescue of genetic block. Only in-frame clones appear in the TCRdb table, and some are missing; sequencing was by immunoSEQ multiplex PCR. This sample has 65,000 to 70,000 clones; 80% to 95% occur once, and the top ten carry about 2.9%. The sample was peripheral blood mononuclear cells (PBMCs). The receptor set was obtained from a man aged 35 to 55.

The chain carries TRBV9 and TRBJ2-1; the match to TRBD2 covers 8 bases. Germline CDR1 reads SGDLS; CDR2 reads YYNGEE. After removal of 4 bases from V and 6 bases from J, the junction contained 9 bases not matched to a gene. The CDR3 contains 15 residues. CDR3 coding DNA: TGTGCCAGCAGCACCCAGACTAGCGCGGTCAATGAGCAGTTCTTC. Encoded protein: CASSTQTSAVNEQFF. Complete variable domain (other parts from reference TRBV9 and TRBJ2-1): DSGVTQTPKHLITATGQRVTLRCSPRSGDLSVYWYQQSLDQGLQFLIQYYNGEERAKGNILERFSAQQFPDLHSELNLSSLELGDSALYFCASSTQTSAVNEQFFGPGTRLTVL.

This clone was observed a single time. This chain connects TRBV5-4 to TRBJ1-3; D gene unclear. Germline V lookup: CDR1 SGHNT, CDR2 YYREEE (reference sequence). Trimming took off 0 bases at V and 4 bases at J, with 8 bases between the two ends. The CDR3 has 14 residues. In DNA form, the CDR3 reads TGTGCCAGCAGCTTGGACGCCGGAGGAAACACCATATATTTT. It yields the protein CASSLDAGGNTIYF.

This chain links TRBV4-3 with TRBJ2-7, with 10 nucleotides matching TRBD2. The V and J ends lost 3 bases and 5 bases, in that order; junction bases with no gene match: 4. The germline gives CDR1 LGHNA, CDR2 YSLEER. The CDR3 is 14 amino acids. CDR3 sequence (DNA): TGCGCCAGCAGCCAGGGGCTAGCGGGAGACGAGCAGTACTTC. Its translation is CASSQGLAGDEQYF.

The V gene is TRBV5-1, the J gene TRBJ2-1, with no clear D. Per the germline V gene, CDR1 is SGHRS and CDR2 is YFSETQ. The CDR3 contains 11 residues. Trimming took 0 bases from V and 8 from J, leaving 3 bases between them. In DNA, the CDR3 is TGCGCCAGCAGCTTGGTGGATGAGCAGTTCTTC. Residues: CASSLVDEQFF.

The V and J genes are TRBV10-1 and TRBJ2-5; D unresolved. Germline assignment: CDR1 WNHNN and CDR2 SYGVQD (reference sequence). The CDR3 extends over 13 amino acids. V was cut by 2 bases and J by 7 bases, with 11 bases left in between. The DNA for the CDR3 is TGCGCCAGCAGTGAGGGACGTAAGGCGACCCAGTACTTC. Its translation: CASSEGRKATQYF.

The chain combines TRBV18 with TRBJ2-1, with TRBD1 matching over 9 bases. The trim removed 5 bases at V and 4 bases at J, leaving 6 bases unmatched. The germline gives CDR1 KGHSH, CDR2 LQKENI. This CDR3 region has 15 residues. The CDR3: CASSSTGGGYNEQFF. The DNA of the CDR3 is TGTGCCAGCTCATCCACAGGGGGCGGGTACAATGAGCAGTTCTTC.

This clone was seen only once. The V gene is TRBV6-5, the J gene TRBJ1-3; 8 nucleotides match TRBD1. CDR3 size: 14 residues. J gave up 8 bases and V 2 bases, and 5 bases lay outside the gene matches. Per the germline V gene, CDR1 is MNHEY and CDR2 is SVGAGI. Here the CDR3 DNA reads TGTGCCAGCAGTTACGGTGACAGGGGTGACACCATATATTTT. Amino acids: CASSYGDRGDTIYF.

The rearrangement joins TRBV4-1 to TRBJ2-7, with TRBD1 matching 8 bases. Germline assignment: CDR1 MGHRA and CDR2 YSYEKL. Trimming took 4 bases from V and 1 from J; bases not matched to a gene: 3. This CDR3 contains 14 residues. CDR3 coding DNA: TGCGCCAGCAGCCCTGGGACAGGATCCTACGAGCAGTACTTC. Translating gives CASSPGTGSYEQYF.

The chain combines TRBV19 with TRBJ1-5; 7 bases map to TRBD1. Germline CDR1 LNHDA, CDR2 SQIVND (reference sequence). The CDR3 runs 11 residues. Germline trimming cut 11 bases from V and 6 bases from J; bases unmatched to any gene: 4. This CDR3 is CAGGQIQPQHF. The CDR3 bases are TGTGCCGGGGGACAGATTCAGCCCCAGCATTTT.

This clone occurred once. The J gene is TRBJ2-7, the V gene TRBV27; 7 bases are a match to TRBD1. V lost 7 bases, J lost 6 bases, and 3 bases stayed unmatched. The CDR3 contains 11 residues. The germline V gene encodes CDR1 MNHEY and CDR2 SMNVEV (reference sequence). In nucleotides, the CDR3 is TGTGCCAGCACAGGGGGTTCCGAGCAGTACTTC. Translating it yields CASTGGSEQYF.

The chain recombines TRBV6-5 with TRBJ1-1; D is undetermined. Trimming stripped 2 bases from V and 8 bases from J, with 6 bases between. Germline V gives CDR1 MNHEY, CDR2 SVGAGI. The CDR3 runs 11 residues. The CDR3: CASSYGWEAFF. The CDR3 DNA follows: TGTGCCAGCAGTTACGGTTGGGAAGCTTTCTTT.

This clone was seen just once. This chain joins TRBV28 and TRBJ2-3, with D uncertain. This CDR3 contains 12 residues. Germline V gene lookup returns CDR1 MDHEN and CDR2 SYDVKM. V was trimmed by 2 bases and J by 4 bases, leaving 4 bases between them. In DNA, the CDR3 is TGTGCCAGCAGTTTAGCTGCAGATACGCAGTATTTT. Amino acids: CASSLAADTQYF.

The V gene is TRBV28, the J gene TRBJ2-1; D not certain. Trimming cost V 6 bases and J 0 bases, with 12 bases left between them. The length of the CDR3 is 15 residues. The V gene's germline CDR1 is MDHEN and CDR2 SYDVKM. The CDR3 DNA is TGTGCCAGCAGGGTCACAGTGGGCTCCTACAATGAGCAGTTCTTC. It encodes CASRVTVGSYNEQFF.